Presented here are 8 T cell receptor beta chains from one specimen sequenced in a study of blood T cell repertoires in COVID-19. Profiled with immunoSEQ multiplex PCR; TCRdb holds only in-frame clones, not every one. The table has hundreds of thousands of clones, 80% to 90% seen once; the top ten hold 5% to 6%. Sequencing input: peripheral blood. These receptors all come from a man older than 75 with acute or convalescent COVID-19.

This chain uses TRBV9 with TRBJ1-6, with D hard to call. The CDR3 is made up of 13 amino acids. The V gene's germline CDR1 is SGDLS and CDR2 YYNGEE. V shed 4 bases and J shed 14 bases, with 16 bases lying between them. CDR3: CASSSGEFLALHF. The CDR3 nucleotides are TGTGCCAGCAGCTCCGGGGAGTTCCTGGCCCTCCACTTT.

The rearrangement uses TRBV19 and TRBJ1-5, with D hard to call. Germline CDR1 reads LNHDA; CDR2 reads SQIVND (reference sequence). CDR3 length: 14 amino acids. V was pared by 3 bases and J by 1 base, with 7 bases between. The CDR3 nucleotides are TGTGCCAGTAGTATCCAGGCCAGCAATCAGCCCCAGCATTTT. This gives the protein CASSIQASNQPQHF.

The chain has TRBV3-1 (or the pseudogene TRBV3-2) and TRBJ2-2; the match to TRBD1 covers 9 bases. V shed 4 bases and J 5 bases; nucleotides not matched to a gene: 2. This CDR3 is built from 14 residues. Germline V lookup: CDR1 LGHDT, CDR2 YNNKEL (reference sequence). In DNA, the CDR3 is TGTGCCAGCAGCCTGACAGGGGGGACCGGGGAGCTGTTTTTT. Protein product: CASSLTGGTGELFF.

The rearrangement joins TRBV5-1 to TRBJ2-1, with D hard to call. V was pared by 2 bases and J by 7 bases, with 10 bases between. Per the germline V gene, CDR1 is SGHRS and CDR2 is YFSETQ. The CDR3 contains 13 residues. CDR3 nucleotide sequence: TGCGCCAGCAGCTTTTACGCGAGGAATGAGCAGTTCTTC. It encodes CASSFYARNEQFF.

The CDR3 loop reads CASRGQGGRTEAFF. The DNA of the CDR3 is TGTGCCAGTAGGGGACAGGGGGGTCGGACTGAAGCTTTCTTT. The gene calls are TRBV19 and TRBJ1-1; TRBD1 matches 11 bases. The CDR3 is 14 amino acids. The V and J ends lost 6 bases and 5 bases, in that order; junction bases with no gene match: 5. The germline V gene encodes CDR1 LNHDA and CDR2 SQIVND (reference sequence). The full variable domain, completed using reference TRBV19 and TRBJ1-1, is DGGITQSPKYLFRKEGQNVTLSCEQNLNHDAMYWYRQDPGQGLRLIYYSQIVNDFQKGDIAEGYSVSREKKESFPLTVTSAQKNPTAFYLCASRGQGGRTEAFFGQGTRLTVV.

The genes are TRBV2 and TRBJ2-1, with 13 positions matching TRBD2. Unmatched junction bases numbered 7, after V lost 4 bases and J lost 13 bases. Germline V gives CDR1 SNHLY, CDR2 FYNNEI. The CDR3 totals 14 residues. CDR3: CASSVLAGGGYQFF. The CDR3 DNA is TGTGCCAGCAGTGTACTAGCGGGGGGGGGTTACCAGTTCTTC. Full variable domain (outside the CDR3, taken from reference TRBV2 and TRBJ2-1): EPEVTQTPSHQVTQMGQEVILRCVPISNHLYFYWYRQILGQKVEFLVSFYNNEISEKSEIFDDQFSVERPDGSNFTLKIRSTKLEDSAMYFCASSVLAGGGYQFFGPGTRLTVL.

The chain employs TRBV27 and TRBJ2-4; 11 bases are a match to TRBD1. Trimming took 6 bases from V and 0 from J; bases not matched to a gene: 7. CDR1 MNHEY and CDR2 SMNVEV come from the germline V gene (reference sequence). This CDR3 spans 17 amino acids. The CDR3 is CASSNAGTGGAKNIQYF. The CDR3 DNA follows: TGTGCCAGCAGCAACGCCGGGACAGGGGGAGCCAAAAACATTCAGTACTTC.

This chain links TRBV7-9 with TRBJ2-7; D unresolved. Germline CDR1 is SEHNR and CDR2 is FQNEAQ (reference sequence). V dropped 1 base and J dropped 1 base, with 8 bases sitting between them. The CDR3 extends over 14 amino acids. The CDR3 bases are TGTGCCAGCAGCTTAGGGGCCGGATCCTACGAGCAGTACTTC. The encoded protein is CASSLGAGSYEQYF. Supplemented by reference TRBV7-9 and TRBJ2-7, the full variable domain reads DTGVSQNPRHKITKRGQNVTFRCDPISEHNRLYWYRQTLGQGPEFLTYFQNEAQLEKSRLLSDRFSAERPKGSFSTLEIQRTEQGDSAMYLCASSLGAGSYEQYFGPGTRLTVT.